These 14 T cell receptor beta chains share one sample of origin, sequenced in a study of T cells in Graves' hyperthyroidism and ophthalmopathy. Amplified TCR beta CDR3 regions came from RNA transcripts. During a first-round RT-PCR of the TCR CDR3, the HTBI primer set was used. TCRdb fed the multiplex PCR reads into MiXCR, producing one record per CDR3 protein. Here the sample spans under 450,000 distinct CDR3 sequences, 15% to 18% being singletons. Specimen: blood. Receptors were obtained from a woman younger than 35 with Graves' hyperthyroidism.

This clonotype occurred many times. The genes are TRBV12-3 or TRBV12-4 and TRBJ1-4, with D unresolved. Trimming removed 3 bases from V and 7 bases from J, with 12 bases in between. There are 14 residues in the CDR3. CDR3 sequence: CASSFNVQGEKLFF. In nucleotides, the CDR3 is TGTGCCAGCAGTTTCAACGTGCAAGGTGAAAAACTGTTTTTT.

This clonotype turned up a few times. This chain uses TRBV19 with TRBJ2-2, with 16 bases identical to TRBD2. The V gene's germline CDR1 is LNHDA and CDR2 SQIVND (reference sequence). J was trimmed by 6 bases and V by 6 bases; bases with no gene match: 1. The CDR3 spans 15 residues. The chain's CDR3 is CASRGLAGGAGELFF. Written as DNA, the CDR3 is TGTGCCAGTAGGGGACTAGCGGGGGGGGCCGGGGAGCTGTTTTTT.

This clonotype was observed many times. The rearrangement uses TRBV12-3 or TRBV12-4 and TRBJ1-2; D might be TRBD1 (5 bases). The CDR3 contains 16 residues. Between the trimmed V and J ends, which lost 8 bases and 4 bases, there was a span of 23 bases. The CDR3 DNA follows: TGTGCCAGCCGTATAAGCCATGGAGGGGATGGCTATGGCTACACCTTC. Translated, it gives CASRISHGGDGYGYTF.

In regard to this clonotype: Since a much larger clone is just one base distant, this may be a read error. This rearrangement joins TRBV3-1 to TRBJ2-2, with D perhaps matching TRBD2 (7 bases). The V gene's germline CDR1 is LGHDT and CDR2 YNNKEL (reference sequence). The CDR3 is 16 amino acids. CDR3 DNA: TGTGCCAGCAGCCTCCCCTGGGGGGGGGACACCGGGGAGCAGTTTTTT. Its translation: CASSLPWGGDTGEQFF.

The sample holds a few counts of this clonotype. The V call is TRBV2, the J call TRBJ1-6; D might be TRBD1 (6 bases). CDR3 length equals 13 residues. Deletions cut 3 bases from V and 9 bases from J, with 9 bases between. Germline V lookup: CDR1 SNHLY, CDR2 FYNNEI. CDR3 residues: CASSEPGVSPLHF. For the CDR3, the DNA is TGTGCCAGCAGTGAGCCAGGGGTTTCACCCCTCCACTTT.

This clonotype was seen ten or more times. The chain recombines TRBV13 with TRBJ2-7; D is possibly TRBD1 (5 bases). CDR3 length equals 16 residues. Germline V gene sequence: CDR1 PRHDT, CDR2 FYEKMQ (reference sequence). The ends were cut back, 5 bases at V and 3 bases at J, with 20 bases in the middle. CDR3 bases: TGTGCCAGCAGCCTCCGGCAGGGCTTCGGGTTCTACGAGCAGTACTTC. This codes for CASSLRQGFGFYEQYF.

The chain carries TRBV5-1 and TRBJ1-1; 12 bases are shared with TRBD1. The junction had 5 bases not matched to a gene; V was cut back by 0 bases and J by 5 bases. Germline CDR1 is SGHRS and CDR2 is YFSETQ. CDR3 length: 16 residues. CDR3 protein: CASSLVGQGARTEAFF. CDR3 bases: TGCGCCAGCAGCTTGGTGGGACAGGGGGCACGTACTGAAGCTTTCTTT.

This clonotype was counted many times. The V gene is TRBV29-1, the J gene TRBJ1-1; D gene ambiguous. CDR3 length: 13 amino acids. Trimming removed 1 base at V and 7 bases at J, with 13 bases between. Germline lookup yields CDR1 SQVTM and CDR2 ANQGSEA. CDR3 coding DNA: TGCAGCGTTGAAGTCATGGCCGGGAGTGAAGCTTTCTTT. This sequence encodes CSVEVMAGSEAFF.

This clonotype has only a few counts. The chain links TRBV11-2 to TRBJ2-7; D unresolved. The ends were cut back, 1 base at V and 3 bases at J, with 19 bases in the middle. The CDR3 is 17 amino acids. Germline-derived CDR1 and CDR2 are SGHAT and FQNNGV. Here the CDR3 reads CASSLGWVSGGSYEQYF. The CDR3, as DNA: TGTGCCAGCAGCTTAGGGTGGGTGTCGGGCGGAAGCTACGAGCAGTACTTC. The full variable domain, rest sourced from reference TRBV11-2 and TRBJ2-7, is EAGVAQSPRYKIIEKRQSVAFWCNPISGHATLYWYQQILGQGPKLLIQFQNNGVVDDSQLPKDRFSAERLKGVDSTLKIQPAKLEDSAVYLCASSLGWVSGGSYEQYFGPGTRLTVT.

The chain uses TRBV9 and TRBJ2-1, with TRBD2 matching over 12 bases. Germline V gene sequence: CDR1 SGDLS, CDR2 YYNGEE. The CDR3 is 15 amino acids. J gave up 9 bases and V 5 bases, and 9 bases lay outside the gene matches. CDR3 bases: TGTGCCAGCAGGGAAAATCCTAGCGGGAGGGCTGAGCAGTTCTTC. This sequence encodes CASRENPSGRAEQFF.

This clonotype was seen repeatedly, ten times or more. V is TRBV12-3 or TRBV12-4 and J is TRBJ1-5; D not certain. The V end lost 6 bases, the J end lost 2 bases, and 14 bases lay between the germline ends. The CDR3 covers 15 residues. The CDR3 spells CASRIGRSGNQPQHF. The CDR3 DNA reads TGTGCCAGCAGGATTGGGAGATCGGGCAATCAGCCCCAGCATTTT.

The rearrangement joins TRBV10-1 to TRBJ1-1; D is unresolved. V was pared by 10 bases and J by 6 bases, with 12 bases between. Germline V gives CDR1 WNHNN, CDR2 SYGVQD (reference sequence). The CDR3 covers 11 residues. CDR3 DNA: TGCGCCAACACGATGGGTTCTGAAGCTTTCTTT. Translating it yields CANTMGSEAFF.

This clonotype was seen at least ten times. The V call is TRBV7-8, the J call TRBJ2-3, with 9 nucleotides matching TRBD2. Germline CDR1 reads SGHVS; CDR2 reads FQNEAQ. V gave up 0 bases and J gave up 0 bases; unmatched junction bases: 4. The CDR3 runs to 17 residues. CDR3 sequence: CASSLARLAASTDTQYF. DNA for the CDR3: TGTGCCAGCAGCTTAGCCCGACTAGCGGCAAGCACAGATACGCAGTATTTT.

This clonotype was counted between two and nine times. This chain uses TRBV4-3 with TRBJ1-1, with D unclear. The length of the CDR3 is 14 residues. Deletions cut 1 base from V and 0 bases from J, with 6 bases between. Germline V CDR1 and CDR2: LGHNA, YSLEER. The CDR3 DNA sequence: TGCGCCAGCAGCCAAGGTCCGTTGAACACTGAAGCTTTCTTT. This codes for CASSQGPLNTEAFF.